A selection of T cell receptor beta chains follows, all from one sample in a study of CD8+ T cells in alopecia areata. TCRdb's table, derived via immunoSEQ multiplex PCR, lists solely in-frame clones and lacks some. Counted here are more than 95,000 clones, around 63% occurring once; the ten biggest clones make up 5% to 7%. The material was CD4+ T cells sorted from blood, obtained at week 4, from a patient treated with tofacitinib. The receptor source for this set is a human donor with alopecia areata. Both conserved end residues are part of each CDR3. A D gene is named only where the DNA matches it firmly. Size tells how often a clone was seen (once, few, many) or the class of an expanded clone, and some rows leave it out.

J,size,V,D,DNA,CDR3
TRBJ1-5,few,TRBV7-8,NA,TGTGCCAGCAGTCGTGACTCGAGGGGCAATCAGCCCCAGCATTTT,CASSRDSRGNQPQHF
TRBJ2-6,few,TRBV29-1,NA,TGCAGCGTTGCCCGGACGGAAAACTCTGGGGCCAACGTCCTGACTTTC,CSVARTENSGANVLTF
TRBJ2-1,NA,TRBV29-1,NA,TGCAGCGTTGGGACCAGGGTGGAGCAGTTCTTC,CSVGTRVEQFF
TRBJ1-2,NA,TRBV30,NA,TGTGCCTGGAGCTGGGCAGGGAAAAAGAGTGGCTACACCTTC,CAWSWAGKKSGYTF
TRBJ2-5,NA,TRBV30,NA,TGTGCCTGGGACAGCCAAGAGACCCAGTACTTC,CAWDSQETQYF
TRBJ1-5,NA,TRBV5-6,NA,TGTGCCAGCAGCCCAGGACCTGCGTCCAATCAGCCCCAGCATTTT,CASSPGPASNQPQHF
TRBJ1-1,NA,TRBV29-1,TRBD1,TGCAGCGTTACGGGACAGATGAACACTGAAGCTTTCTTT,CSVTGQMNTEAFF
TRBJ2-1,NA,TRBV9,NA,TGTGCCAGCAGCGTTAGTTGGATAGCGAACAATGAGCAGTTCTTC,CASSVSWIANNEQFF
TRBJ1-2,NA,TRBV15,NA,TGTGCCACCAGCAGAGATGTAACCCAGAGAGGCTACACCTTC,CATSRDVTQRGYTF
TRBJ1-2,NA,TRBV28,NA,TGTGCCAGCAGTCTCGCCGACTTGCTCTATGGCTACACCTTC,CASSLADLLYGYTF
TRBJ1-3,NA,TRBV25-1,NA,TGTGCCAGCAGCACCGGCTCTGGAAACACCATATATTTT,CASSTGSGNTIYF
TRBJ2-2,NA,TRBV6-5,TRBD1,TGTGCCAGCAGTTACTGGGGACAGGGGGACACCGGGGAGCTGTTTTTT,CASSYWGQGDTGELFF
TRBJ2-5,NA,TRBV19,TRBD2,TGTGCCAGTAGACGGACTAGCGGGGGCCAAGAGACCCAGTACTTC,CASRRTSGGQETQYF
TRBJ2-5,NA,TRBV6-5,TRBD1,TGTGCCAGCAGTGACAGGGCAGTGGAGACCCAGTACTTC,CASSDRAVETQYF
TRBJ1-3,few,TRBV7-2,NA,TGTGCCAGCAGTATAGCATGGGGGGCTGGAAACACCATATATTTT,CASSIAWGAGNTIYF
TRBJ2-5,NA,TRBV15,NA,TGTGCCACCAGCAGAGGCAGGGGGGACCAAGAGACCCAGTACTTC,CATSRGRGDQETQYF
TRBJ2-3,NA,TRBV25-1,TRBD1,TGTGCCAGCAGTGAATGGGGCAGGGGGAGCACAGATACGCAGTATTTT,CASSEWGRGSTDTQYF
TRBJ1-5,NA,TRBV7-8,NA,TGTGCCAGCAGCTTAGTGGGGACAATCCCTCAGCCCCAGCATTTT,CASSLVGTIPQPQHF
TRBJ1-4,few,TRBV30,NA,TGTGCCTGGAGTTCAGGGTCGGCGGGAGAAAAACTGTTTTTT,CAWSSGSAGEKLFF
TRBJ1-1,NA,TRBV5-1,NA,TGCGCCAGCAGCTTGGCCGGGCCAACTGAAGCTTTCTTT,CASSLAGPTEAFF
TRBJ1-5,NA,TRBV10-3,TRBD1,TGTGCCATCAGTGATGGACAGGGACTTAATCAGCCCCAGCATTTT,CAISDGQGLNQPQHF
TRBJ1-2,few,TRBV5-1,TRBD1,TGCGCCAGCACAACCGGGACAGTGTCCTATGGCTACACCTTC,CASTTGTVSYGYTF
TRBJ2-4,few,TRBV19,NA,TGTGCCAGTAGTATCGGCTCTGCGGCGAACATTCAGTACTTC,CASSIGSAANIQYF
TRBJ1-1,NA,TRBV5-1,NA,TGCGCCAGCAGCTTGGGGACAGCGAACACTGAAGCTTTCTTT,CASSLGTANTEAFF
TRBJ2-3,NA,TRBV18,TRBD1,TGTGCCAGCTCTCGAGGGGGCTCGGATACGCAGTATTTT,CASSRGGSDTQYF
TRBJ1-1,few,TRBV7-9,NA,TGTGCCAGCAGCTTAGTGTTCCAGGACTCACGATCTTTCTTT,CASSLVFQDSRSFF
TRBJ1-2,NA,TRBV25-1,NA,TGTGCCAGCAGTGAATCTTACAGGGAGGACTATGGCTACACCTTC,CASSESYREDYGYTF
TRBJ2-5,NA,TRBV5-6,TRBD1,TGTGCCAGCAGCTTGAGACAGGGGCAGGAGACCCAGTACTTC,CASSLRQGQETQYF
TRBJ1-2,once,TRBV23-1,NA,TGCGCCAGCAGTCATCCGCGTACTCAAGGACCCTATGGCTACACCTTC,CASSHPRTQGPYGYTF
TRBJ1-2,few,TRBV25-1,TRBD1,TGTGCCAGCAGTGAATCGGGACAGGTTTCTTCTGGCTACACCTTC,CASSESGQVSSGYTF
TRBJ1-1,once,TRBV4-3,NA,TGCGCCAGCAGCCAAGATTCGCAGGGATATGAAGCTTTCTTT,CASSQDSQGYEAFF
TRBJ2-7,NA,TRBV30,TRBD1,TGTGCCTGGAGTCAGGGGGCAGTGGACAACGAGCAGTACTTC,CAWSQGAVDNEQYF
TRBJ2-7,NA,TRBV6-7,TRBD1,TGTGCCAGCAGTTACCCGACAGGGCGTTACGAGCAGTACTTC,CASSYPTGRYEQYF
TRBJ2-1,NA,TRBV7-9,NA,TGTGCCAGCAGCTTAGTCTTTCAGGGGCTCTACAATGAGCAGTTCTTC,CASSLVFQGLYNEQFF
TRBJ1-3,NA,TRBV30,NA,TGTGCCTGGAGTAGGGTCTCTGGAAACACCATATATTTT,CAWSRVSGNTIYF
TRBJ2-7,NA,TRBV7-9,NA,TGTGCCAGCAGCTTCACGGGGAGCGAGCAGTACTTC,CASSFTGSEQYF
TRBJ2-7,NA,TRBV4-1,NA,TGCGCCAGCAGCCAAGTTAACATGGGTTTTTCCGACGAGCAGTACTTC,CASSQVNMGFSDEQYF
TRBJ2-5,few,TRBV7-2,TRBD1,TGTGCCAGCAGCTTAGACAGGGGGCGCGGCGAGACCCAGTACTTC,CASSLDRGRGETQYF
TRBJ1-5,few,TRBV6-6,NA,TGTGCCAGCAGTTACTCGGACGGTATCAATCAGCCCCAGCATTTT,CASSYSDGINQPQHF
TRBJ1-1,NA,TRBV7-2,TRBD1,TGTGCCAGCAGCCCAAACAGGGGGATTGGTACTGAAGCTTTCTTT,CASSPNRGIGTEAFF
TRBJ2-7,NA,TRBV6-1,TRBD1,TGTGCCAGCAGTGGCCGGGACAGGGGCTACGAGCAGTACTTC,CASSGRDRGYEQYF
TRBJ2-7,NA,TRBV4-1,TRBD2,TGCGCCAGCAGCCAAGGGACTAGCGGGACGCCCTACGAGCAGTACTTC,CASSQGTSGTPYEQYF
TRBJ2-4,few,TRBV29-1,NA,TGCAGCGGGGTTAAAGAAGGAAACATTCAGTACTTC,CSGVKEGNIQYF
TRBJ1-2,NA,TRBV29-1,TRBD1,TGCAGCGTTGAGTGGCAGGGGGCCGGCGGCTACACCTTC,CSVEWQGAGGYTF
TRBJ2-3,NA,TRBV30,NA,TGTGCCTGGAGTGTACAGGGTTCAGATACGCAGTATTTT,CAWSVQGSDTQYF
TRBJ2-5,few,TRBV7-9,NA,TGTGCCAGCAGCTTTGGGGGAGGAGAGACCCAGTACTTC,CASSFGGGETQYF
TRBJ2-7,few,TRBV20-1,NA,TGCAGTGCCAGGACAACCTACGAGCAGTACTTC,CSARTTYEQYF
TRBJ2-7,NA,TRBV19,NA,TGTGCCAGTAGTATAGCTCCGCGTCACGAGCAGTACTTC,CASSIAPRHEQYF
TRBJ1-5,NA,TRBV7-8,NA,TGTGCCAGCAGCTTAGATACAGGGCTCCGTCAGCCCCAGCATTTT,CASSLDTGLRQPQHF
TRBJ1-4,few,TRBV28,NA,TGTGCCAGCAGTTCCCCCAGGGGACCCGCACAGGGTTTCCCTGAGAGCGTAAGGGAAAAACTGTTTTTT,CASSSPRGPAQGFPESVREKLFF
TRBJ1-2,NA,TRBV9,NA,TGTGCCAGCTCCCCAAGGGGTGGCTATGGCTACACCTTC,CASSPRGGYGYTF
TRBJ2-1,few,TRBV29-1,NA,TGCAGCGTGACAGACAATGAGCAGTTCTTC,CSVTDNEQFF
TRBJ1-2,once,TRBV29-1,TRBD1,TGCAGCGTTGAAGGGCAGGGGGTAGGATACACCTTC,CSVEGQGVGYTF
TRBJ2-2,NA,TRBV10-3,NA,TGTGCCATCAGCAACCGGGACAAGAACACCGGGGAGCTGTTTTTT,CAISNRDKNTGELFF
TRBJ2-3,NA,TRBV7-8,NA,TGTGCCAGCAGTTCCTCTCGAGGGGGAAGAGATACGCAGTATTTT,CASSSSRGGRDTQYF
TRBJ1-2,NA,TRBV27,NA,TGTGCCAGCAGTCCCCCAAGGGGGACCGGGGGCTACACCTTC,CASSPPRGTGGYTF
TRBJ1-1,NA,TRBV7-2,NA,TGTGCCAGCAGCTTAGTAAGGAACACTGAAGCTTTCTTT,CASSLVRNTEAFF
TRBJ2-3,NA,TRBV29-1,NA,TGCAGCGTTGAAGAAGGCACACGAGGGGGTACGCAGTATTTT,CSVEEGTRGGTQYF
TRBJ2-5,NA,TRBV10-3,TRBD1,TGTGCCACTCAACCACAGGGGATGCAAGAGACCCGGTACTTC,CATQPQGMQETRYF
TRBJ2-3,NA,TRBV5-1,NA,TGCGCCAGCAGCTTCAACGGCGGGATTGGAGATACGCAGTATTTT,CASSFNGGIGDTQYF